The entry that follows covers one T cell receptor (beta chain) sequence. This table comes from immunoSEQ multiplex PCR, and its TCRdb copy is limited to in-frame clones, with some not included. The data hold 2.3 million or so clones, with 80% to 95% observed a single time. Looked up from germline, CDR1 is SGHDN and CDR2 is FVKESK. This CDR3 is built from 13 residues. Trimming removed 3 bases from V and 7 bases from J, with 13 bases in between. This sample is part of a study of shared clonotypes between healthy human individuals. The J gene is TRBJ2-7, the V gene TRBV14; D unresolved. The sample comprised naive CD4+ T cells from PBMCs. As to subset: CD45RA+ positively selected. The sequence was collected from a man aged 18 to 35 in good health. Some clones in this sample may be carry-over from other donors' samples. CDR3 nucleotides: TGTGCCAGCAGCCAGTATTCCCCCTGGGAGCAGTACTTC. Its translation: CASSQYSPWEQYF.